The following is a T cell receptor beta chain sequence with its context. Its antigen is unidentified. TCRdb's table, derived via immunoSEQ multiplex PCR, lists solely in-frame clones and lacks some. The sample holds 150,000 to 200,000 clones, around 80% seen once. This record belongs to a study of cytomegalovirus exposure and HLA in healthy donors. Overall study findings and caveats: The study designated roughly 150 TCR beta chains cytomegalovirus-associated. Reports described diagnosis of cytomegalovirus status by the classifier as highly specific and sensitive. In vitro work confirmed that a few CMV-associated chains recognize CMV antigens.

The V gene's germline CDR1 is SGHAT and CDR2 FQNNGV. The V gene end was trimmed by 5 bases and the J gene end by 1 base; junction bases not matched to a gene: 9. This CDR3 is 16 amino acids long. The sample taken for sequencing was PBMCs. This chain links TRBV11-2 with TRBJ2-3; TRBD2 matches 7 bases. The source of this sequence is a woman in her thirties in good health and CMV-seronegative. CDR3 amino acids: CASSRAGVGGTDTQYF. CDR3 in DNA: TGTGCCAGCAGCCGTGCGGGGGTGGGTGGCACAGATACGCAGTATTTT.